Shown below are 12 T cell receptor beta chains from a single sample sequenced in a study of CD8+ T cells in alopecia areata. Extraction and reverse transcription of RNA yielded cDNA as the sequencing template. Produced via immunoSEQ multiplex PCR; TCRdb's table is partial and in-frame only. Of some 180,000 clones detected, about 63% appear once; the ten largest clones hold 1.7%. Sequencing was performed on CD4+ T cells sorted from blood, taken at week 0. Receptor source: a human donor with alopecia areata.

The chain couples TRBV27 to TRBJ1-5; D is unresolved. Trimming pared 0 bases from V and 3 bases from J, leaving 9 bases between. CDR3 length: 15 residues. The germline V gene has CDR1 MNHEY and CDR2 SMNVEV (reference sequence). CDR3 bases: TGTGCCAGCAGTTTATCGAGGGCAGCCAATCAGCCCCAGCATTTT. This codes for CASSLSRAANQPQHF.

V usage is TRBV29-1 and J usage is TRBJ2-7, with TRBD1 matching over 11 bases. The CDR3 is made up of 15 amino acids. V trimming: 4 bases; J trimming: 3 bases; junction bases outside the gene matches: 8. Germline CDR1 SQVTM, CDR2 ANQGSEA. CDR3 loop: CSVGLLGQGVYEQYF. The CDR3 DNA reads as TGCAGCGTTGGTCTCCTGGGACAGGGGGTCTACGAGCAGTACTTC.

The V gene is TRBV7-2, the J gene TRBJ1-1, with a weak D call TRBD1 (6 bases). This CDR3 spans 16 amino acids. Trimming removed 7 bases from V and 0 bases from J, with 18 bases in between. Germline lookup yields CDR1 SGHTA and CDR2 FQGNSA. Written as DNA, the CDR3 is TGTGCCAGCAACACAAACAGGGAAGGCGTGAACACTGAAGCTTTCTTT. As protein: CASNTNREGVNTEAFF.

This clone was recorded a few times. CDR3 nucleotides: TGTGCCAGCAGCCAAGAACCCAAGGGTTCACCCCTCCACTTT. Protein sequence: CASSQEPKGSPLHF. The chain uses TRBV14 and TRBJ1-6; D call uncertain. This CDR3 is 14 amino acids long. Germline V gene sequence: CDR1 SGHDN, CDR2 FVKESK. V was trimmed by 0 bases and J by 9 bases, leaving 9 bases between them.

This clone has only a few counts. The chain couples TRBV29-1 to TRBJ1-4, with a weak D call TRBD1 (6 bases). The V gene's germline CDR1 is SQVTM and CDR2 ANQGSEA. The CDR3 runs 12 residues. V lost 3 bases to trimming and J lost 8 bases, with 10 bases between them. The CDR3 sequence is CSVEWTDEKLFF. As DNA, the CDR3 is TGCAGCGTTGAGTGGACAGACGAAAAACTGTTTTTT.

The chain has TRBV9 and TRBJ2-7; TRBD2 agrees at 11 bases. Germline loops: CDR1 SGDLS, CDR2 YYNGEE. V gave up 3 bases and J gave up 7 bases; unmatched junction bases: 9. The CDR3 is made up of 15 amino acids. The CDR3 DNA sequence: TGTGCCAGCAGCGCTAGCCCTACTAGCGGGGGAGAGCAGTACTTC. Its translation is CASSASPTSGGEQYF. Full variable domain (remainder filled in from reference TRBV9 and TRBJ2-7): DSGVTQTPKHLITATGQRVTLRCSPRSGDLSVYWYQQSLDQGLQFLIQYYNGEERAKGNILERFSAQQFPDLHSELNLSSLELGDSALYFCASSASPTSGGEQYFGPGTRLTVT.

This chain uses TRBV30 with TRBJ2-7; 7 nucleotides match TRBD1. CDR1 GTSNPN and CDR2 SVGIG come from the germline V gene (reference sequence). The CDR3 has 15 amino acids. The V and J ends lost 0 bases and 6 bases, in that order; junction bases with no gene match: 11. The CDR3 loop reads CAWSVGGTGVFEQYF. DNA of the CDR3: TGTGCCTGGAGTGTAGGGGGTACAGGGGTTTTCGAGCAGTACTTC.

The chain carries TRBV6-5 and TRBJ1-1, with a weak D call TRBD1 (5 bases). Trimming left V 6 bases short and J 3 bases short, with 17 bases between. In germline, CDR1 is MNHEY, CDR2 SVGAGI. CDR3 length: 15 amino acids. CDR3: CASSPGGLGDTEAFF. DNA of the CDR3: TGTGCCAGCAGCCCGGGAGGGCTGGGGGACACTGAAGCTTTCTTT.

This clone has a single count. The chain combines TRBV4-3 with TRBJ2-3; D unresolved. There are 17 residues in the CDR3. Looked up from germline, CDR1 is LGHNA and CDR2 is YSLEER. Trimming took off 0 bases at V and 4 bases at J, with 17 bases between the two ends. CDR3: CASSQDGFGVRADTQYF. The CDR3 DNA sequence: TGCGCCAGCAGCCAAGATGGATTTGGGGTTAGGGCAGATACGCAGTATTTT.

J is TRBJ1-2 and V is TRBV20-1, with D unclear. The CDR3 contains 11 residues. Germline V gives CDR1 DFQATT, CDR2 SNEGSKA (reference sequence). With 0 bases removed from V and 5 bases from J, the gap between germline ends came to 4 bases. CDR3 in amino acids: CSARESYGYTF. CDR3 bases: TGCAGTGCTAGAGAGTCATATGGCTACACCTTC.

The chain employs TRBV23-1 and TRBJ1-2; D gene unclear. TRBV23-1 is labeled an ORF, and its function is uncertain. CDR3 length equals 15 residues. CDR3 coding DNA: TGCCCCTATGCCCGAAATGGCGGAGCTAACTATGGCTACACCTTC. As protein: CPYARNGGANYGYTF.

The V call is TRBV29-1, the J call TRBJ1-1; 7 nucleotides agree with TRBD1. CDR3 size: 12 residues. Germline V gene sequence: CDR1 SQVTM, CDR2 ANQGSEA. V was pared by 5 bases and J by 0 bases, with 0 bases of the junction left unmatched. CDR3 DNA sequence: TGCAGCGTTAGGGGGCTGAACACTGAAGCTTTCTTT. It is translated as CSVRGLNTEAFF.